The 6 T cell receptor beta chains reported below all come from one sample, sequenced in a study of CXCR3-negative and CXCR3-positive naive CD8 T cells. General study results and limits: CXCR3-negative naive cells had less hydrophobic TRB CDR3s than did CXCR3-positive naive cells.

TRB cDNA libraries were made by UMI-labeled 5' RACE. TCRdb reprocessed the 5' RACE reads and reports one entry per CDR3 protein, with no DNA. Here the sample table reports some 60,000 distinct CDR3 sequences. These receptors' antigens are unknown. Material: naive CXCR3+ CD8+ T cells from blood. Subset described: CD45RO-CCR7+CD27+CD95- naive CD8+ T cells expressing CXCR3 (TNR3+). Receptor source: a human donor in good health. Some clones in this sample may be carry-over from other donors' samples.

The J gene is TRBJ2-7, the V gene TRBV20-1; TCRdb calls TRBD1, which cannot be checked without DNA. The CDR3 sequence is 16 residues long. Germline CDR1 reads DFQATT; CDR2 reads SNEGSKA (reference sequence). The CDR3 spells CSARDPQGGTVYEQYF.

The rearrangement links TRBV20-1 to TRBJ2-1; as DNA is missing, the TRBD1 call by TCRdb cannot be tested. In germline, CDR1 is DFQATT, CDR2 SNEGSKA (reference sequence). There are 18 residues in the CDR3. CDR3 residues: CSAVTGQGAPSSYNEQFF.

Here the CDR3 reads CSVELGMGYNEQFF. The V call is TRBV29-1, the J call TRBJ2-1. Per germline, CDR1 SQVTM and CDR2 ANQGSEA. The CDR3 totals 14 residues.

The V call is TRBV29-1, the J call TRBJ1-1. Germline lookup yields CDR1 SQVTM and CDR2 ANQGSEA. The CDR3 runs to 12 residues. The CDR3 loop is CSESTPNTEAFF.

The chain recombines TRBV12-3 or TRBV12-4 with TRBJ1-2; TCRdb names TRBD1, which stays unverified in the absence of DNA. The CDR3 has 15 amino acids. The CDR3 here is CASSLPGQEIYGYTF.

The rearrangement uses TRBV28 and TRBJ2-3; as DNA is missing, the TRBD1 call by TCRdb cannot be tested. In germline, CDR1 is MDHEN, CDR2 SYDVKM. This CDR3 spans 16 amino acids. The CDR3 loop is CASSLLIEGGSSTQYF.